The clone carrying this T cell receptor beta chain was seen many times. Its target is not known. These data originate in a study of T cells in Graves' hyperthyroidism and ophthalmopathy. Broader study findings: Most clonotypes expanded in the thyroid (above 0.001) were also present in blood.

A NOSPECS grade of at least 4, a Clinical Activity Score of at least 3 and duration under 3 months were recorded in ophthalmopathy patients. Diagnosis rested on symptoms, serum thyroxine and TRAb, thyroid ultrasound, and orbital computed tomography. It was RNA transcripts that yielded the amplified TCR beta CDR3 regions. TCR CDR3 underwent first-round RT-PCR with the HTBI primer set. Each CDR3 protein is one row after TCRdb ran MiXCR on the multiplex PCR reads. The sample records roughly 500,000 distinct CDR3 sequences, about 15% being singletons. V shed 2 bases and J shed 3 bases, with 5 bases lying between them. Germline V lookup: CDR1 ENHRY, CDR2 SYGVKD. The CDR3 runs to 12 residues.

The origin of this receptor is a woman aged 30 to 39 with Graves' ophthalmopathy. The genes are TRBV10-3 and TRBJ2-7; no clear D. Sequencing was carried out using blood. CDR3 loop: CAISEGDYEQYF. CDR3 DNA sequence: TGTGCCATCAGTGAGGGCGACTACGAGCAGTACTTC.